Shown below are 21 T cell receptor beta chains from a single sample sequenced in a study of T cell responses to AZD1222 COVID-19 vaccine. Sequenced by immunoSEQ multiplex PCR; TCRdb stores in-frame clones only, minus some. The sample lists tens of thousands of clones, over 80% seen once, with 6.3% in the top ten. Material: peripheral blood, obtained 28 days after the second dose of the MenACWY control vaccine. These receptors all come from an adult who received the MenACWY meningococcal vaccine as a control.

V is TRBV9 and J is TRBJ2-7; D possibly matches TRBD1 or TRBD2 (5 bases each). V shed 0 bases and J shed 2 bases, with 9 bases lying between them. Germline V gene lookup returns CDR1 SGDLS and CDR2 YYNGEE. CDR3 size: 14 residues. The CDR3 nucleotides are TGTGCCAGCAGCGTAGGGGGGAATGCCTACGAGCAGTACTTC. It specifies CASSVGGNAYEQYF.

The CDR3 nucleotides are TGTGCCAGCAGTGATATACCGGGACAGACGACCTTTGAAGCTTTCTTT. Its protein is CASSDIPGQTTFEAFF. This chain connects TRBV2 to TRBJ1-1; 7 positions match TRBD1. CDR1 is SNHLY, CDR2 FYNNEI, per germline. This CDR3 comprises 16 residues. Unmatched junction bases numbered 14, after V lost 3 bases and J lost 7 bases.

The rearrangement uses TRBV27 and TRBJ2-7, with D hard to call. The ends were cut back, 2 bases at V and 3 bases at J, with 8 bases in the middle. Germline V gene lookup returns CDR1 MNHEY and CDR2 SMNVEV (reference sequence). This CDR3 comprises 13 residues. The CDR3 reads CASSLDSNYEQYF. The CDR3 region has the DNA TGTGCCAGCAGTTTAGACTCAAACTACGAGCAGTACTTC.

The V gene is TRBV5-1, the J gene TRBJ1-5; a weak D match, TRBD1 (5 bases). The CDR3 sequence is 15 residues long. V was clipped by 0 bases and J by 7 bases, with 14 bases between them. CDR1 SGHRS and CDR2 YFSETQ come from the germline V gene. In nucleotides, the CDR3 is TGCGCCAGCAGCTTGGATGGGGGGAAAATGCAGCCCCAGCATTTT. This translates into CASSLDGGKMQPQHF.

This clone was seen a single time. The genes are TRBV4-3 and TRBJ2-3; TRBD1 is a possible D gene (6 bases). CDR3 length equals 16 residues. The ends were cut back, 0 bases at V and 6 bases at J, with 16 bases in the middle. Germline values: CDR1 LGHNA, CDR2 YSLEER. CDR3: CASSQDRTAATDTQYF. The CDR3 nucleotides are TGCGCCAGCAGCCAAGACAGGACAGCAGCAACGGATACGCAGTATTTT.

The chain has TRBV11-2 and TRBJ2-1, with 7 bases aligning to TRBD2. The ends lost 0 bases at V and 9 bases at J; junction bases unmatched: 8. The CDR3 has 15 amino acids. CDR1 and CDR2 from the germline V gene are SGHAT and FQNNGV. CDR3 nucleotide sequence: TGTGCCAGCAGCTTAGAGCCCAGCGGGGCGGGTGAGCAGTTCTTC. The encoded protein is CASSLEPSGAGEQFF. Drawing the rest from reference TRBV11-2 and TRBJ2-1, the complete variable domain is EAGVAQSPRYKIIEKRQSVAFWCNPISGHATLYWYQQILGQGPKLLIQFQNNGVVDDSQLPKDRFSAERLKGVDSTLKIQPAKLEDSAVYLCASSLEPSGAGEQFFGPGTRLTVL.

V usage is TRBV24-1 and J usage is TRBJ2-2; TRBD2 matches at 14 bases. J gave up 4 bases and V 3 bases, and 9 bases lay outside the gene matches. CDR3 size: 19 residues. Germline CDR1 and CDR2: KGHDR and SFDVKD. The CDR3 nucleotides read TGTGCCACCAGTGATGCGGGACTAGCGGGAGCATGGGTCACCGGGGAGCTGTTTTTT. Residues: CATSDAGLAGAWVTGELFF.

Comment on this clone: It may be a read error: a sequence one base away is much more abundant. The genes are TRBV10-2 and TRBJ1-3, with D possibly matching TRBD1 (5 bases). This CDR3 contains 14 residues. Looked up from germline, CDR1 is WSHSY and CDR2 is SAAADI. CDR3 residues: CASSVGDSGDTIYF. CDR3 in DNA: TGCGCCAGCAGTGTGGGGGACTCTGGAGACACCATATATTTT.

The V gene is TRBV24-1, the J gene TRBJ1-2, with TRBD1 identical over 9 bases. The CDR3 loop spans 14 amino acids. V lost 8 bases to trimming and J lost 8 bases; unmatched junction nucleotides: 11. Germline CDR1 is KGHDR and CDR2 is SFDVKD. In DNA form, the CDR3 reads TGTGCCACCATCAAGGGGACAGGGTTTTTCGGCTACACCTTC. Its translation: CATIKGTGFFGYTF.

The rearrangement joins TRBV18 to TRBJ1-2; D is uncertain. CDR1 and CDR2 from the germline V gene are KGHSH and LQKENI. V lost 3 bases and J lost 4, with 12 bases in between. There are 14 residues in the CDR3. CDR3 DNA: TGTGCCAGCTCACCCCAGGACGCGGGCTATGGCTACACCTTC. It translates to CASSPQDAGYGYTF.

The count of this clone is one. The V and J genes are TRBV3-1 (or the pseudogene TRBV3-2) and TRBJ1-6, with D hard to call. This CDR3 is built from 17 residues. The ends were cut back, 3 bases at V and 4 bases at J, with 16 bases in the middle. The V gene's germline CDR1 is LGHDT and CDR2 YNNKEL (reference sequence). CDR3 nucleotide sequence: TGTGCCAGCAGCCATCCCCCCGGGGAGCTTTATAATTCACCCCTCCACTTT. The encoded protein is CASSHPPGELYNSPLHF.

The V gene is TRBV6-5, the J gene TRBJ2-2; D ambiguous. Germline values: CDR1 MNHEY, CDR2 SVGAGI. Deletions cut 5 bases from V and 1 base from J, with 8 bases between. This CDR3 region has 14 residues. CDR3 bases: TGTGCCAGCAGTCCCCGACAGAACACCGGGGAGCTGTTTTTT. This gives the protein CASSPRQNTGELFF.

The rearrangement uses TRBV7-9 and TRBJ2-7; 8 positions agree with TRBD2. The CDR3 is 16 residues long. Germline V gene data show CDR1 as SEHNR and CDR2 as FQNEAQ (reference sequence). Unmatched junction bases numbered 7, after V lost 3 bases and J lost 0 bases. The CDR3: CASSFIGGRTSYEQYF. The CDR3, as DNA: TGTGCCAGCAGCTTTATAGGCGGGAGGACCTCCTACGAGCAGTACTTC.

The CDR3 sequence is CASSSGTGRDNEQFF. The CDR3 DNA is TGTGCCAGCAGTTCCGGGACAGGGAGGGACAATGAGCAGTTCTTC. V and J are TRBV28 and TRBJ2-1; 9 nucleotides line up with TRBD1. V trimming: 4 bases; J trimming: 5 bases; junction bases outside the gene matches: 6. The germline V gene encodes CDR1 MDHEN and CDR2 SYDVKM. CDR3 size: 15 residues.

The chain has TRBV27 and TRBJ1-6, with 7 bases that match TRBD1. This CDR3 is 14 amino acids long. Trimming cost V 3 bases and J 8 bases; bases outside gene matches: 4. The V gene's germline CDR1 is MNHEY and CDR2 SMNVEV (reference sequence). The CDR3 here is CASSFGTEYSPLHF. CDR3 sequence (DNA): TGTGCCAGCAGTTTCGGGACAGAGTATTCACCCCTCCACTTT.

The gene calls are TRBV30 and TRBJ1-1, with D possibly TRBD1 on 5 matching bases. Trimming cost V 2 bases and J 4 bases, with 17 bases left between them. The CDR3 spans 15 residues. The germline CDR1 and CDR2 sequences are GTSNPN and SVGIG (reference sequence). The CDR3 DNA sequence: TGTGCCTGGAGTACAACAGGCTATGGTGGCACTGAAGCTTTCTTT. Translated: CAWSTTGYGGTEAFF.

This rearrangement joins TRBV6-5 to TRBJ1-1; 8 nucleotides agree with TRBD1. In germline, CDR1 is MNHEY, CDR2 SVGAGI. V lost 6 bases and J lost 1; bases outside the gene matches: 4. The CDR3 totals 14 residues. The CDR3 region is CASRRTGSNTEAFF. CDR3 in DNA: TGTGCCAGCAGGAGGACAGGGTCGAACACTGAAGCTTTCTTT.

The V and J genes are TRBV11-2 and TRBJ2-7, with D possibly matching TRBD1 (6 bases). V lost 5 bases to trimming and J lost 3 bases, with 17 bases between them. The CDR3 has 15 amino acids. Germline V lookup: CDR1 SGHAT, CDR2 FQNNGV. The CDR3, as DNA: TGTGCCAGCAGCCTCCCGGCAGGGGCCGGCTACGAGCAGTACTTC. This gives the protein CASSLPAGAGYEQYF.

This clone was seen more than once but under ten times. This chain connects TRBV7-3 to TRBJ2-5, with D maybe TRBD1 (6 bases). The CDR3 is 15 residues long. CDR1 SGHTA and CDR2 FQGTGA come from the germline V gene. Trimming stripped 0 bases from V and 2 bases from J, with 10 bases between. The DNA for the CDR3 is TGTGCCAGCAGCTTAACCCCCGACAGGCAAGAGACCCAGTACTTC. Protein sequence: CASSLTPDRQETQYF.

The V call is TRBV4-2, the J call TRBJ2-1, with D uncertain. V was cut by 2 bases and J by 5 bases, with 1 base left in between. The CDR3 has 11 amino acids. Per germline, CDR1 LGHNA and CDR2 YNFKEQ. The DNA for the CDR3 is TGTGCCAGCAGCCAAAACAATGAGCAGTTCTTC. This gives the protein CASSQNNEQFF.

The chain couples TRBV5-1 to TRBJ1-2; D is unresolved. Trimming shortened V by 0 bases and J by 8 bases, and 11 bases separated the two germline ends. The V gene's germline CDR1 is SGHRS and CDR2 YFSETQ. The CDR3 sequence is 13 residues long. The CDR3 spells CASSLGQLEGYTF. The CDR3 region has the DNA TGCGCCAGCAGCTTGGGCCAATTGGAGGGCTACACCTTC.